This T cell receptor beta chain emerged from a study of CD4 T cells in relation to SARS-CoV-2 and coronaviruses. Naive or memory CD4+ cells were cultured 1:1 with T cell-depleted PBMCs plus CEF. Here immunoSEQ multiplex PCR was the method, and the copy in TCRdb shows in-frame clones only, minus some. The repertoire holds tens of thousands of clones, with under 80% as singletons. Trimming shortened V by 4 bases and J by 6 bases, and 16 bases separated the two germline ends. This CDR3 is built from 14 residues. CDR1 LNHDA and CDR2 SQIVND come from the germline V gene (reference sequence). With respect to this clone: Its antigen remains unidentified.

This sequence joins TRBV19 and TRBJ2-7, with D perhaps TRBD2 (6 bases). Sequences were obtained from memory CD4+ T cells from PBMCs, cultured in vitro. The sequence derives from an adult with COVID-19. CDR3 region: CASSSNRDSREQYF. The CDR3 DNA reads TGTGCCAGTAGTAGTAATAGGGACTCCCGCGAGCAGTACTTC.